The rows below give T cell receptor beta chains drawn from one sample of a study of blood T cell repertoires in COVID-19. Only in-frame clones appear in the TCRdb table, and some are missing; sequencing was by immunoSEQ multiplex PCR. The data show 200,000 to 300,000 clones, with approximately 84% seen just once and 8.6% held by the top ten. The sample consisted of peripheral blood. Source of these receptors: a human donor in a cohort sampled during active COVID-19. CDR3s include the opening cysteine and the closing phenylalanine or tryptophan. The order of the fields is V gene, CDR3 protein.

v_call: TRBV10-3
cdr3_aa: CAISEWRTKNSGEQYF

v_call: TRBV6-5
cdr3_aa: CASKEGASNQPQHF

v_call: TRBV6-4
cdr3_aa: CASSRLAGGQQETQYF

v_call: TRBV10-3
cdr3_aa: CAIRDRGIGYEQYF

v_call: TRBV24-1
cdr3_aa: CATRSRDRGQTQYF

v_call: TRBV5-5
cdr3_aa: CASSFGTGFNEQFF

v_call: TRBV2
cdr3_aa: CASSDPRAAAAPRTDTQYF

v_call: TRBV3-1/TRBV3-2
cdr3_aa: CASSPTQSFNSPLHF

v_call: TRBV5-1
cdr3_aa: CASSKTSGVTYEQYF

v_call: TRBV7-9
cdr3_aa: CASSLQGANQPQHF

v_call: TRBV4-2
cdr3_aa: CASSQELSNQPQHF

v_call: TRBV5-1
cdr3_aa: CASSLFRGNEQFF

v_call: TRBV28
cdr3_aa: CASRHRVYEQYF

v_call: TRBV5-5
cdr3_aa: CASSMGRTNTEAFF

v_call: TRBV28
cdr3_aa: CASTRQGARAEAFF

v_call: TRBV28
cdr3_aa: CASSPFRQGPRDTQYF

v_call: TRBV19
cdr3_aa: CASSKSSPRGSPLHF

v_call: TRBV6-5
cdr3_aa: CASRKPGTGNTIYF

v_call: TRBV11-3
cdr3_aa: CASSLLAPVGVGELFF

v_call: TRBV6-4
cdr3_aa: CASSTGGGRAFF

v_call: TRBV4-3
cdr3_aa: CASSRGDRAEQYF

v_call: TRBV6-2/TRBV6-3
cdr3_aa: CASSYLGRENQPQHF

v_call: TRBV6-6
cdr3_aa: CASSIDRGGYTF

v_call: TRBV7-9
cdr3_aa: CASSPRANYGYTF

v_call: TRBV5-6
cdr3_aa: CASSLTTGLLYNEQFF

v_call: TRBV21-1
cdr3_aa: CASSKVGQTYEQYF

v_call: TRBV18
cdr3_aa: CASSPQGSDEKLFF

v_call: TRBV27
cdr3_aa: CASSRGVTYEQYF

v_call: TRBV19
cdr3_aa: CASSIGDYEGETQYF

v_call: TRBV12-5
cdr3_aa: CASGLVLAGYNEQFF

v_call: TRBV6-6
cdr3_aa: CASSRQGASPLHF

v_call: TRBV5-1
cdr3_aa: CASSTGRVYEQFF

v_call: TRBV5-6
cdr3_aa: CASSFSLVINTEAFF

v_call: TRBV2
cdr3_aa: CASSEVGGDYGYTF

v_call: TRBV5-6
cdr3_aa: CASSSPDRGQETQYF

v_call: TRBV5-8
cdr3_aa: CASSPRMGLLNYGYTF

v_call: TRBV5-1
cdr3_aa: CASSLTGKTRGDEQFF

v_call: TRBV27
cdr3_aa: CASSFQTSGGGLSYNEQFF